The 7 T cell receptor beta chains presented below share a single source sample, sequenced in a study of blood T cell repertoires in COVID-19 (dated by TCRdb to about 2020). Receptor libraries were prepared by the immunoSEQ multiplex PCR assay. TCRdb stores this immuneACCESS table with in-frame sequences only. Part of the clones is absent; in the studies checked, under half of the shortfall reflects unresolved V genes, and no reason is known for the rest. Counted in this sample were 88,000 or so clones; roughly 77% of them appeared once. Jointly, the top ten make up approximately 24% of the sample. The sample was peripheral blood. Every receptor here comes from a human donor in a cohort sampled during active COVID-19.

The genes are TRBV5-1 and TRBJ2-3, with TRBD2 identical over 7 bases. V shed 3 bases and J 5 bases; nucleotides not matched to a gene: 6. The germline CDR1 and CDR2 sequences are SGHRS and YFSETQ. CDR3 size: 14 residues. DNA of the CDR3: TGCGCCAGCAGCTCCGGACTAGTTGGAGATACGCAGTATTTT. It specifies CASSSGLVGDTQYF.

About this clone: An end of the junction differs from the germline gene, which may be a read error. V is TRBV11-2 and J is TRBJ1-3; D is uncertain. CDR3 length: 15 residues. In germline, CDR1 is SGHAT, CDR2 FQNNGV. CDR3 amino acids: CASSLDSPAGNTIYF. The CDR3 nucleotides read TGTGCCAGCAGCCTAGACTCCCCGGCTGGAAACACCATATATTTT.

The chain has TRBV28 and TRBJ2-3; D is undetermined. The germline V gene encodes CDR1 MDHEN and CDR2 SYDVKM. CDR3 size: 15 residues. V lost 2 bases, J lost 1 base, and 10 bases lay in between. CDR3 protein: CASSLVLQGTDTQYF. In DNA, the CDR3 is TGTGCCAGCAGTTTAGTGCTCCAGGGCACAGATACGCAGTATTTT.

This chain connects TRBV7-8 to TRBJ1-5; 7 bases align to TRBD1. Germline V CDR1 and CDR2: SGHVS, FQNEAQ. The J segment lost 0 bases and the V segment lost 5 bases, leaving 4 bases of the junction unmatched. The CDR3 contains 15 residues. The CDR3 protein is CASSPTGYSNQPQHF. The CDR3 DNA follows: TGTGCCAGCAGCCCGACAGGGTATAGCAATCAGCCCCAGCATTTT.

V gene TRBV2 combines with J gene TRBJ2-5, with 9 bases lining up with TRBD2. Germline CDR1 SNHLY, CDR2 FYNNEI. V shed 4 bases and J 9 bases; nucleotides not matched to a gene: 12. This CDR3 has 15 amino acids. The CDR3 DNA is TGTGCCAGCAGTGGGCTAGCGGGGACGTCTCTTCCCCAGTACTTC. It is translated as CASSGLAGTSLPQYF.

The V gene is TRBV21-1, the J gene TRBJ2-6; the DNA was not compared with TRBD2, the D call given in the table. TRBV21-1 is marked as a pseudogene. The CDR3 totals 18 residues. In nucleotides, the CDR3 is TGTGCCAGCAGCGAATTGAGGGTCCCGGTCTCTGGGGCCAACGTCCTGACTTTC. Translated: CASSELRVPVSGANVLTF.

The J gene is TRBJ2-7, the V gene TRBV15, with 7 bases aligning to TRBD2. Germline CDR1 is LNHNV and CDR2 is YYDKDF (reference sequence). The CDR3 contains 15 residues. The junction had 3 bases not matched to a gene; V was cut back by 1 base and J by 0 bases. The CDR3 sequence: CATSRGGGSSYEQYF. Here the CDR3 DNA reads TGTGCCACCAGCAGAGGGGGCGGGAGCTCCTACGAGCAGTACTTC. Full variable domain (remainder filled in from reference TRBV15 and TRBJ2-7): DAMVIQNPRYQVTQFGKPVTLSCSQTLNHNVMYWYQQKSSQAPKLLFHYYDKDFNNEADTPDNFQSRRPNTSFCFLDIRSPGLGDTAMYLCATSRGGGSSYEQYFGPGTRLTVT.